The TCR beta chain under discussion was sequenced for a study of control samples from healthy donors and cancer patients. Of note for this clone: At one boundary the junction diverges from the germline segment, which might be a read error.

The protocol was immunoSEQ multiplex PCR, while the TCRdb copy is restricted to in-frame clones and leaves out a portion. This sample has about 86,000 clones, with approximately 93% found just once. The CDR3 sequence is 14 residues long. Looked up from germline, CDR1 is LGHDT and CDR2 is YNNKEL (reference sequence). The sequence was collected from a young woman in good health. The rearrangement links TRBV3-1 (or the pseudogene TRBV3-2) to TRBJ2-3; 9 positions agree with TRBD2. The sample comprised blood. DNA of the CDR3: TGTGCCAGCAGCCCTGGGACTAGCAGAGATACGCAGTATTTT. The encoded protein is CASSPGTSRDTQYF.